The rows below give T cell receptor beta chains drawn from one sample of a study of shared clonotypes between healthy human individuals. The data were produced by immunoSEQ multiplex PCR, yet TCRdb's version contains in-frame clones alone and is incomplete. The sample includes 550,000 to 850,000 clones, approximately 77% of them seen just once. Material: memory CD4+ T cells sorted from blood. The source is a woman aged 30 to 39 in good health. Both conserved end residues are part of each CDR3. The D gene is left open where the match is weak. Clone size is shown for a subset of rows, as once, few, many or a class of expanded clone.

cdr3_nt | cdr3_aa | d_call | j_call | v_call | clone_size
TGTGCCAGCAGCCAGGCGGGTAGCGGGAGGGCGCATTACTTC | CASSQAGSGRAHYF | TRBD2 | TRBJ2-7 | TRBV2 | NA
TGTGCCAGCAGCAGCGACCTGGGGAAGTTTCAGCCCCAGCATTTT | CASSSDLGKFQPQHF | NA | TRBJ1-5 | TRBV28 | few
TGTGCCAGCAGCGCGGAGGACTCCCCTGATACGCAGTATTTT | CASSAEDSPDTQYF | NA | TRBJ2-3 | TRBV9 | NA
TGTGCCAGCAGAACCCCGGGACAGGGCGGTTGGGGTTACGAGCAGTACTTC | CASRTPGQGGWGYEQYF | TRBD1 | TRBJ2-7 | TRBV6-8 | NA
TGTGCCAGCAGACGGAGGACAGGGGGCTCGGATACGCAGTATTTT | CASRRRTGGSDTQYF | TRBD1 | TRBJ2-3 | TRBV6-6 | NA
TGTGCCAGCATTGGGACAGGGATCACCGGGGAGCTGTTTTTT | CASIGTGITGELFF | TRBD1 | TRBJ2-2 | TRBV6-1 | once
TGTGCCAGCAGTCTCGGACTAGCGGGAGGGACCGACAATGAGCAGTTCTTC | CASSLGLAGGTDNEQFF | TRBD2 | TRBJ2-1 | TRBV28 | NA
TGTGCCAGCAGCTTATCAGGGGTTGAGGATACGCAGTATTTT | CASSLSGVEDTQYF | NA | TRBJ2-3 | TRBV7-3 | NA
TGTGCCAGCAGCCTGGGAGGGACAGGGGGCAGTCAGCCCCAGCATTTT | CASSLGGTGGSQPQHF | TRBD1 | TRBJ1-5 | TRBV7-9 | few
TGTGCCAGTATGAGGGGGTATGACAATCAGCCCCAGCATTTT | CASMRGYDNQPQHF | NA | TRBJ1-5 | TRBV19 | NA
TGTGCCACCAAACGGACGGAGACTAATCAGCCCCAGCATTTT | CATKRTETNQPQHF | NA | TRBJ1-5 | TRBV19 | few
TGTGCCAGCAGCTTAGGAACCGGGACAGGGGCTCAGCCCCAGCATTTT | CASSLGTGTGAQPQHF | TRBD1 | TRBJ1-5 | TRBV13 | NA
TGTGCCTGGAGTAACAGGGGCATTCAGTACTTC | CAWSNRGIQYF | TRBD1 | TRBJ2-4 | TRBV30 | NA
TGTGCCAGCAGCTCGAAACTCGGGGTCGCCTACGAGCAGTACTTC | CASSSKLGVAYEQYF | NA | TRBJ2-7 | TRBV5-4 | NA
TGTGCCAGCAGCTTAGTTATCGGCCGAAGAAACATTCAGTACTTC | CASSLVIGRRNIQYF | NA | TRBJ2-4 | TRBV7-2 | NA
TGCGCCAGCAGCCAAATACCAGACAGACGGGTCTACGAGCAGTACTTC | CASSQIPDRRVYEQYF | NA | TRBJ2-7 | TRBV4-1 | once
TGTGCCAGCAGTTTCAGGACAGGGAGCCCCTACGAGCAGTACTTC | CASSFRTGSPYEQYF | TRBD1 | TRBJ2-7 | TRBV6-1 | few
TGTGCCAGCAGGGTAGGACAGGTAGATTACAATGAGCAGTTCTTC | CASRVGQVDYNEQFF | TRBD1 | TRBJ2-1 | TRBV6-1 | NA
TGTGCCAGCAGCTCCGAGACAGGTTCTGGGCAGTTCTTC | CASSSETGSGQFF | NA | TRBJ2-1 | TRBV7-9 | NA
TGTGCCAGCAGTTTAGTCCAAGGGAACTACGAGCAGTACTTC | CASSLVQGNYEQYF | NA | TRBJ2-7 | TRBV28 | NA